This T cell receptor (beta chain) originates from a study of blood T cells in healthy people across ages. Alongside a J-beta primer mix, a sample-barcoded 5' primer served in a second PCR lasting about 6 to 12 cycles. TCRdb independently ran MiXCR on the 5' RACE reads; one entry per CDR3 protein. The data show 800,000 or so distinct CDR3 sequences, 25% seen once. The CDR3 runs to 13 residues. The germline V and J ends were trimmed by 4 bases and 8 bases, with 14 bases remaining between them. Germline assignment: CDR1 ENHRY and CDR2 SYGVKD. Notes on the study in general: Long-lived donors had more naive CD4+ cells and higher diversity than aged donors.

On this clonotype: Its antigen is still unknown.

No fewer than 6 million PBMCs went into each sample. The same specimen was also included in a second study, on T cells of mothers and their children. In that study: Healthy Caucasian mothers, a few in number, and their six children were the donors. Over 8 million TCR beta CDR3 reads were obtained from each mother, and approximately 3 million from each child.

What was sequenced was blood. V gene TRBV10-3 combines with J gene TRBJ1-2; D remains unclear. The sequence derives from a boy aged 5-17 years in good health. As DNA, the CDR3 is TGTGCCATCAGTGTCGAGGGAACTGGGGGCTACACCTTC. Amino acid sequence: CAISVEGTGGYTF.